Shown below are 28 T cell receptor beta chains from a single sample sequenced in a study of blood T cell repertoires in COVID-19. The assay was immunoSEQ multiplex PCR, and TCRdb's table has in-frame clones only and misses some. The sample lists around 150,000 clones, over 75% occurring once. The sample consisted of peripheral blood. All receptors come from a man between 65 and 85 years old with acute or convalescent COVID-19.

The chain recombines TRBV11-3 with TRBJ2-2; 11 nucleotides agree with TRBD1. The V gene's germline CDR1 is SGHNT and CDR2 YENEEA. CDR3 length equals 16 residues. Losses at the gene ends were 5 bases for V and 5 bases for J; bases not matched to a gene: 7. The CDR3 region has the DNA TGTGCCAGCAGCCCTAACGGACAGGGGGCAACCGGGGAGCTGTTTTTT. Residues: CASSPNGQGATGELFF.

This rearrangement joins TRBV6-2 or TRBV6-3 to TRBJ2-7; 7 positions agree with TRBD2. The trim removed 6 bases at V and 2 bases at J, leaving 10 bases unmatched. In germline, CDR1 is MNHEY, CDR2 SVGEGT. The CDR3 is made up of 15 amino acids. CDR3 bases: TGTGCCAGCAGCTCGGGACTAAACCCCCCCTACGAGCAGTACTTC. Protein sequence: CASSSGLNPPYEQYF.

Turning to this clone: One end of the junction fails to match germline, which may point to a read error. The chain has TRBV9 and TRBJ2-5, with 7 positions matching TRBD2. This CDR3 has 13 residues. Germline values: CDR1 SGDLS, CDR2 YYNGEE. CDR3 loop: CASSVGGLEAQYF. The CDR3 bases are TGTGCCAGCAGCGTAGGAGGACTAGAGGCCCAGTACTTC.

The CDR3 protein is CASSQDGTSDNEQFF. The CDR3 DNA sequence: TGTGCCAGCAGCCAAGATGGGACTAGTGACAATGAGCAGTTCTTC. The chain carries TRBV4-2 and TRBJ2-1; 8 bases map to TRBD2. This CDR3 contains 15 residues. Germline-derived CDR1 and CDR2 are LGHNA and YNFKEQ. The junction had 3 bases not matched to a gene; V was cut back by 0 bases and J by 5 bases.

This chain connects TRBV30 to TRBJ1-1, with 7 bases matching TRBD1. CDR3 length: 12 amino acids. Trimming at V came to 5 bases and at J to 9 bases, leaving 9 bases not matched to a gene. CDR1 GTSNPN and CDR2 SVGIG come from the germline V gene (reference sequence). The CDR3 DNA sequence: TGTGCCTGGGAGGTCGGGACAGCCCAAGCTTTCTTT. It specifies CAWEVGTAQAFF.

This clone was counted a few times. The chain combines TRBV7-7 with TRBJ2-1; 15 bases are shared with TRBD2. The CDR3 runs 16 residues. Trimming took 5 bases from V and 5 from J; bases not matched to a gene: 4. Looked up from germline, CDR1 is SSHAT and CDR2 is FNYEAQ (reference sequence). The CDR3 region has the DNA TGTGCCAGCAGCAAAGGACTAGCGGGGGGGGACAATGAGCAGTTCTTC. This sequence encodes CASSKGLAGGDNEQFF.

V gene TRBV21-1 combines with J gene TRBJ2-7; TRBD1, the D gene given by the table, was not confirmed from the DNA. TRBV21-1 constitutes a pseudogene. This CDR3 has 18 amino acids. For the CDR3, the DNA is TGTGCCAGCAGCAAAGATGGAACCTTGGACAGGGGGGGGTACGAGCAGTACTTC. It specifies CASSKDGTLDRGGYEQYF.

This rearrangement joins TRBV6-5 to TRBJ1-6; no definite D call. The CDR3 has 15 residues. With 6 bases removed from V and 5 bases from J, the gap between germline ends came to 14 bases. CDR1 and CDR2 (germline): MNHEY, SVGAGI. The CDR3 coding sequence is TGTGCCAGCAGCCGCCCGGAGAGGAATAATTCACCCCTCCACTTT. It specifies CASSRPERNNSPLHF.

The chain employs TRBV18 and TRBJ2-5; D is possibly TRBD1 (6 bases). The CDR3 is made up of 18 amino acids. The germline V and J ends were trimmed by 2 bases and 2 bases, with 21 bases remaining between them. Germline lookup yields CDR1 KGHSH and CDR2 LQKENI. The CDR3 reads CASSPGIRLTGRQETQYF. The CDR3 nucleotides read TGTGCCAGCTCACCAGGAATAAGATTGACAGGAAGGCAAGAGACCCAGTACTTC.

The count of this clone is one. The chain couples TRBV5-1 to TRBJ2-2; 7 bases map to TRBD1. The CDR3 has 19 amino acids. Germline CDR1 SGHRS, CDR2 YFSETQ. J was trimmed by 0 bases and V by 1 base; bases with no gene match: 12. CDR3 residues: CASSLPPPGGRANTGELFF. The CDR3 DNA is TGCGCCAGCAGCTTGCCTCCTCCAGGGGGTAGAGCGAACACCGGGGAGCTGTTTTTT.

This chain uses TRBV11-2 with TRBJ2-7; D perhaps matches TRBD1 (5 bases). V lost 6 bases, J lost 3 bases, and 12 bases lay in between. This CDR3 spans 13 amino acids. The V gene's germline CDR1 is SGHAT and CDR2 FQNNGV. CDR3 sequence (DNA): TGTGCCAGCAGTACATCCCAGGGCTACGAGCAGTACTTC. Protein product: CASSTSQGYEQYF.

The sample holds a few counts of this clone. The chain has TRBV21-1 and TRBJ1-6. TRBV21-1 is tagged as a pseudogene. The CDR3 runs 16 residues. The CDR3 reads CASSRGRARDNSPLHF. DNA for the CDR3: TGTGCCAGCAGCAGAGGGAGGGCGCGGGATAATTCACCCCTCCACTTT.

The rearrangement joins TRBV7-8 to TRBJ2-2, with 8 bases identical to TRBD2. Germline loops: CDR1 SGHVS, CDR2 FQNEAQ. V lost 1 base and J lost 0; bases outside the gene matches: 4. CDR3 length: 17 amino acids. CDR3 in amino acids: CASSLGQLAANTGELFF. In DNA form, the CDR3 reads TGTGCCAGCAGCTTAGGCCAACTAGCGGCGAACACCGGGGAGCTGTTTTTT.

The J gene is TRBJ2-1, the V gene TRBV5-4; 7 bases fit TRBD2. This CDR3 has 14 amino acids. The germline V gene has CDR1 SGHNT and CDR2 YYREEE (reference sequence). The V segment lost 3 bases and the J segment 8 bases; nucleotides outside the gene matches: 8. The CDR3 coding sequence is TGTGCCAGCAGCTCCGGTTCGGGGAGGGATGAGCAGTTCTTC. Its translation: CASSSGSGRDEQFF.

This clone has just a few counts. The J gene is TRBJ1-2, the V gene TRBV6-5; the D is unclear. There are 11 residues in the CDR3. Germline V gene sequence: CDR1 MNHEY, CDR2 SVGAGI. With 5 bases removed from V and 7 bases from J, the gap between germline ends came to 8 bases. As DNA, the CDR3 is TGTGCCAGCAGTATCGCGGGTGGCTACACCTTC. This encodes CASSIAGGYTF.

V gene TRBV7-9 combines with J gene TRBJ1-2; 9 bases match TRBD1. CDR3 size: 14 residues. The germline V gene has CDR1 SEHNR and CDR2 FQNEAQ (reference sequence). Trimming removed 1 base from V and 7 bases from J; junction bases left unmatched: 4. The DNA for the CDR3 is TGTGCCAGCAGCTTAGGGACAGGGGAGAGTGGCTACACCTTC. It specifies CASSLGTGESGYTF.

V and J are TRBV5-1 and TRBJ2-7; 7 positions agree with TRBD1. Germline CDR1 SGHRS, CDR2 YFSETQ. The CDR3 contains 18 residues. The junction had 16 bases not matched to a gene; V was cut back by 1 base and J by 3 bases. The CDR3 DNA is TGCGCCAGCAGCTTGCGGGTGGATAGAAGGACAGGCGGCTACGAGCAGTACTTC. Translated: CASSLRVDRRTGGYEQYF.

The genes are TRBV5-1 and TRBJ2-3; 11 nucleotides match TRBD2. Trimming took 3 bases from V and 2 from J; bases not matched to a gene: 8. The CDR3 has 17 residues. The germline V gene encodes CDR1 SGHRS and CDR2 YFSETQ. Written as DNA, the CDR3 is TGCGCCAGCAGCTCCACCGAACTAGCGGGGGACACAGATACGCAGTATTTT. Protein product: CASSSTELAGDTDTQYF.

V is TRBV7-2 and J is TRBJ1-3; no reliable D call. Looked up from germline, CDR1 is SGHTA and CDR2 is FQGNSA. V lost 1 base to trimming and J lost 0 bases, with 10 bases between them. This CDR3 region has 16 residues. The CDR3 nucleotides are TGTGCCAGCAGCTTAGGGGGAGCGCTCTCTGGAAACACCATATATTTT. Its translation is CASSLGGALSGNTIYF.

The chain joins TRBV19 to TRBJ2-7; 7 bases line up with TRBD2. Germline-derived CDR1 and CDR2 are LNHDA and SQIVND (reference sequence). The CDR3 is 13 residues long. Germline trimming cut 3 bases from V and 5 bases from J; bases unmatched to any gene: 4. The CDR3 nucleotides read TGTGCCAGTAGTATGCGGGAGACCCACGAGCAGTACTTC. Translating it yields CASSMRETHEQYF.

This rearrangement joins TRBV6-1 to TRBJ1-4, with 7 bases identical to TRBD1. The CDR3 sequence is 16 residues long. V was pared by 4 bases and J by 6 bases, with 11 bases of the junction left unmatched. Germline V gene sequence: CDR1 MNHNS, CDR2 SASEGT. The CDR3 region has the DNA TGTGCCAGCAGTGCACCCTCAGGGGGTAGTTATGAAAAACTGTTTTTT. It translates to CASSAPSGGSYEKLFF.

The V call is TRBV9, the J call TRBJ2-1, with D possibly matching TRBD1 (6 bases). Trimming cost V 3 bases and J 8 bases, with 12 bases left between them. CDR1 SGDLS and CDR2 YYNGEE come from the germline V gene. The CDR3 is made up of 13 amino acids. The CDR3 nucleotides are TGTGCCAGCAGCGCAGGGACAATCGATGAGCAGTTCTTC. Translated, it gives CASSAGTIDEQFF.

The genes are TRBV10-2 and TRBJ2-1; the D gene is possibly TRBD1 (6 bases). Germline V gene lookup returns CDR1 WSHSY and CDR2 SAAADI. The CDR3 is 14 amino acids. Trimming stripped 3 bases from V and 4 bases from J, with 10 bases between. This chain's CDR3 is CASSEKQGYNEQFF. The CDR3 DNA follows: TGCGCCAGCAGTGAAAAGCAGGGGTACAATGAGCAGTTCTTC.

This clone was picked up a small number of times. The chain carries TRBV19 and TRBJ1-5, with D possibly TRBD1 on 5 matching bases. Germline V CDR1 and CDR2: LNHDA, SQIVND (reference sequence). The CDR3 is 17 residues long. V gave up 5 bases and J gave up 2 bases, with 19 bases separating them. In DNA form, the CDR3 reads TGTGCCAGTAGTGGCGGCCCGGGACTTCGGGGCAATCAGCCCCAGCATTTT. Encoded protein: CASSGGPGLRGNQPQHF. Filled out from reference TRBV19 and TRBJ1-5, the complete variable domain reads DGGITQSPKYLFRKEGQNVTLSCEQNLNHDAMYWYRQDPGQGLRLIYYSQIVNDFQKGDIAEGYSVSREKKESFPLTVTSAQKNPTAFYLCASSGGPGLRGNQPQHFGDGTRLSIL.

The gene calls are TRBV6-5 and TRBJ1-1, with D uncertain. Between the trimmed V and J ends, which lost 2 bases and 2 bases, there was a span of 9 bases. Germline V gene sequence: CDR1 MNHEY, CDR2 SVGAGI. The CDR3 is 14 residues long. CDR3 region: CASSYEAGNTEAFF. The CDR3 nucleotides are TGTGCCAGCAGTTACGAGGCGGGTAACACTGAAGCTTTCTTT.

The CDR3 DNA follows: TGTGCCAGCAGCCAAGGAGGACAGGCTTACGAGCAGTACTTC. This translates into CASSQGGQAYEQYF. V gene TRBV14 combines with J gene TRBJ2-7, with 7 bases lining up with TRBD1. The CDR3 runs 14 residues. Germline V gene data show CDR1 as SGHDN and CDR2 as FVKESK. The trim removed 1 base at V and 4 bases at J, leaving 4 bases unmatched. The full variable domain, in which reference TRBV14 and TRBJ2-7 provide the parts outside the CDR3, is EAGVTQFPSHSVIEKGQTVTLRCDPISGHDNLYWYRRVMGKEIKFLLHFVKESKQDESGMPNNRFLAERTGGTYSTLKVQPAELEDSGVYFCASSQGGQAYEQYFGPGTRLTVT.

V and J are TRBV9 and TRBJ1-1, with D uncertain. CDR3 size: 13 residues. V was pared by 2 bases and J by 1 base, with 6 bases between. The germline CDR1 and CDR2 sequences are SGDLS and YYNGEE. In DNA form, the CDR3 reads TGTGCCAGCAGCGTTTTATCGAACACTGAAGCTTTCTTT. Protein sequence: CASSVLSNTEAFF.

This rearrangement joins TRBV2 to TRBJ2-2, with 7 bases lining up with TRBD2. V lost 4 bases to trimming and J lost 1 base; unmatched junction nucleotides: 3. The CDR3 loop spans 15 amino acids. Germline V gene data show CDR1 as SNHLY and CDR2 as FYNNEI. Written as DNA, the CDR3 is TGTGCCAGCAGTGGGCTAGCGGAGAACACCGGGGAGCTGTTTTTT. Translation gives CASSGLAENTGELFF.